Following are 17 T cell receptor beta chains from one sample sequenced in a study of blood T cell repertoires in COVID-19. Assay: immunoSEQ multiplex PCR; the TCRdb copy retains only in-frame clones and omits some. The sample includes around 180,000 clones, 65% to 85% of them seen just once. The sequencing input was peripheral blood. Every receptor here comes from a woman aged 30 to 39 with acute or convalescent COVID-19.

The rearrangement joins TRBV7-2 to TRBJ1-1, with 8 positions matching TRBD1. Germline CDR1 reads SGHTA; CDR2 reads FQGNSA. The CDR3 is 14 amino acids. J lost 2 bases, V lost 6 bases, and 5 bases had no gene match. The CDR3 sequence: CASRKDRVNTEAFF. The CDR3 nucleotides are TGTGCCAGCAGGAAGGACAGGGTAAACACTGAAGCTTTCTTT.

The chain uses TRBV28 and TRBJ1-2; the D is unclear. CDR3 size: 13 residues. From germline, CDR1 is MDHEN and CDR2 SYDVKM. The V gene lost 5 bases and the J gene lost 0 bases, with 7 bases spanning the gap. This CDR3 is CASSGLTNYGYTF. DNA of the CDR3: TGTGCCAGCAGTGGGCTTACTAACTATGGCTACACCTTC.

There are a few counts of this clone. V is TRBV4-3 and J is TRBJ1-2; no definite D call. The CDR3 length is 15 residues. The germline CDR1 and CDR2 sequences are LGHNA and YSLEER. V was cut by 0 bases and J by 7 bases, with 15 bases left in between. The CDR3 bases are TGCGCCAGCAGCCAAGATCTGGCGGGCTCGGGTGGCTACACCTTC. Translation: CASSQDLAGSGGYTF.

The gene calls are TRBV2 and TRBJ1-6, with unresolved D. Germline V gene data show CDR1 as SNHLY and CDR2 as FYNNEI. The CDR3 totals 16 residues. V lost 10 bases and J lost 0, with 16 bases in between. CDR3 sequence: CATSRNSPSYNSPLHF. For the CDR3, the DNA is TGTGCCACCTCAAGGAACAGTCCCTCCTATAATTCACCCCTCCACTTT. Full variable domain (missing parts from reference TRBV2 and TRBJ1-6): EPEVTQTPSHQVTQMGQEVILRCVPISNHLYFYWYRQILGQKVEFLVSFYNNEISEKSEIFDDQFSVERPDGSNFTLKIRSTKLEDSAMYFCATSRNSPSYNSPLHFGNGTRLTVT.

V is TRBV2 and J is TRBJ1-1; D may be TRBD1 (6 bases). V lost 2 bases and J 12 bases, leaving 16 bases between the germline ends. This CDR3 spans 13 amino acids. Per germline, CDR1 SNHLY and CDR2 FYNNEI. The CDR3 loop is CASSEQGPSPTFF. The CDR3 region has the DNA TGTGCCAGCAGTGAACAGGGGCCTTCTCCCACTTTCTTT.

The chain recombines TRBV29-1 with TRBJ2-5; 10 bases agree with TRBD2. CDR1 SQVTM and CDR2 ANQGSEA come from the germline V gene. This CDR3 is built from 14 residues. V lost 2 bases and J lost 5; bases outside the gene matches: 5. The CDR3 loop reads CSVESGRVRETQYF. Written as DNA, the CDR3 is TGCAGCGTTGAAAGCGGGAGGGTCCGCGAGACCCAGTACTTC.

The chain couples TRBV6-6 to TRBJ1-5, with D hard to call. Germline V gene sequence: CDR1 MNHNY, CDR2 SVGAGI (reference sequence). Deletions cut 5 bases from V and 3 bases from J, with 11 bases between. This CDR3 comprises 14 residues. The CDR3 region has the DNA TGTGCCAGCAGTGGAGGGCTCGACAATCAGCCCCAGCATTTT. Translating gives CASSGGLDNQPQHF.

The rearrangement uses TRBV15 and TRBJ2-1; TRBD2 matches 13 bases. Trimming at V came to 10 bases and at J to 1 base, leaving 10 bases not matched to a gene. This CDR3 comprises 17 residues. The germline CDR1 and CDR2 sequences are LNHNV and YYDKDF (reference sequence). CDR3 in DNA: TGTGCCAGCTCCGGGACTAGCGGGATCGGGTCCTACAATGAGCAGTTCTTC. As protein: CASSGTSGIGSYNEQFF.

The sample holds one count of this clone. This chain links TRBV5-1 with TRBJ1-5; D is ambiguous. The CDR3 runs to 15 residues. Looked up from germline, CDR1 is SGHRS and CDR2 is YFSETQ. Deletions cut 4 bases from V and 4 bases from J, with 15 bases between. The CDR3 here is CASSISIFENQPQHF. The CDR3, as DNA: TGCGCCAGCAGCATAAGTATTTTTGAGAATCAGCCCCAGCATTTT.

The chain joins TRBV6-2 or TRBV6-3 to TRBJ2-7, with 12 bases lining up with TRBD1. CDR1 is MNHEY, CDR2 SVGEGT, per germline. With 5 bases clipped from V and 4 bases from J, the junction kept 6 bases outside the gene matches. This CDR3 has 15 residues. Here the CDR3 reads CASSGGQGAVYEQYF. The DNA for the CDR3 is TGTGCCAGCAGTGGGGGACAGGGGGCCGTTTACGAGCAGTACTTC.

This chain links TRBV7-9 with TRBJ2-7; perhaps TRBD1 as D (6 bases). Trimming stripped 5 bases from V and 6 bases from J, with 17 bases between. This CDR3 comprises 14 residues. Germline lookup yields CDR1 SEHNR and CDR2 FQNEAQ (reference sequence). The CDR3 reads CASSATGTPGEQYF. Written as DNA, the CDR3 is TGTGCCAGCAGCGCCACAGGGACCCCTGGCGAGCAGTACTTC.

The V call is TRBV10-3, the J call TRBJ2-2; TRBD2 aligns across 8 bases. Per the germline V gene, CDR1 is ENHRY and CDR2 is SYGVKD. Trimming removed 4 bases from V and 2 bases from J; junction bases left unmatched: 9. There are 17 residues in the CDR3. This CDR3 reads CAISVGRGAPNTGELFF. CDR3 coding DNA: TGTGCCATCAGTGTGGGGCGGGGGGCGCCAAACACCGGGGAGCTGTTTTTT.

As DNA, the CDR3 is TGTGCCAGCAGCTTTCGGTGGTCAGGTAAGAAAAATGGCTACACCTTC. This translates into CASSFRWSGKKNGYTF. The J gene is TRBJ1-2, the V gene TRBV5-4; D ambiguous. V was pared by 2 bases and J by 6 bases, with 20 bases between. Germline V lookup: CDR1 SGHNT, CDR2 YYREEE (reference sequence). This CDR3 contains 16 residues.

This rearrangement joins TRBV2 to TRBJ2-1, with 13 nucleotides matching TRBD2. This CDR3 contains 15 residues. In germline, CDR1 is SNHLY, CDR2 FYNNEI. The trim removed 6 bases at V and 8 bases at J, leaving 7 bases unmatched. CDR3: CASRRWTSGSDEQFF. The CDR3 nucleotides are TGTGCCAGCAGGCGGTGGACTAGCGGGAGTGATGAGCAGTTCTTC.

The rearrangement uses TRBV7-2 and TRBJ1-2; D not resolved. Germline V gene sequence: CDR1 SGHTA, CDR2 FQGNSA. Trimming cost V 5 bases and J 0 bases, with 16 bases left between them. CDR3 size: 16 residues. The CDR3 DNA is TGTGCCAGCAGCCCCCCCTGGGGAGGGCCTAACTATGGCTACACCTTC. Its protein is CASSPPWGGPNYGYTF.

The chain links TRBV24-1 to TRBJ2-5; tentatively, D is TRBD1 (5 bases). The V end was cut by 3 bases, the J end by 4 bases, with 8 bases between. Germline V lookup: CDR1 KGHDR, CDR2 SFDVKD. This CDR3 has 13 amino acids. CDR3 nucleotides: TGTGCCACCAGTGATCCAGGGTCAGAGACCCAGTACTTC. The encoded protein is CATSDPGSETQYF.

The J gene is TRBJ2-7, the V gene TRBV30; D is unclear. Looked up from germline, CDR1 is GTSNPN and CDR2 is SVGIG (reference sequence). The length of the CDR3 is 12 residues. The germline V and J ends were trimmed by 2 bases and 2 bases, with 7 bases remaining between them. The CDR3 region has the DNA TGTGCCTGGAGTAATACGGCCTACGAGCAGTACTTC. This gives the protein CAWSNTAYEQYF.